The next 25 T cell receptor beta chains were all read from a single sample in a study of cytomegalovirus exposure and HLA in healthy donors. Primers: 60 Vbeta forward and 13 Jbeta reverse. TCRdb's table, derived via immunoSEQ multiplex PCR, lists solely in-frame clones and lacks some. The record lists roughly 80,000 clones, of which the ten most abundant hold about 0.5%. Specimen: PBMCs. All receptors come from a man over 45 in good health and CMV-seronegative.

The chain combines TRBV9 with TRBJ2-4, with 13 bases that match TRBD2. The CDR3 consists of 20 residues. The V gene end was trimmed by 4 bases and the J gene end by 0 bases; junction bases not matched to a gene: 13. In germline, CDR1 is SGDLS, CDR2 YYNGEE. The DNA of the CDR3 is TGTGCCAGCAGCTCCAAGTGGACTAGCGGGGGCCCTCTAGCCAAAAACATTCAGTACTTC. It yields the protein CASSSKWTSGGPLAKNIQYF.

This sequence joins TRBV6-1 and TRBJ1-6; tentative D call: TRBD1 (5 bases). This CDR3 region has 16 residues. Germline CDR1 is MNHNS and CDR2 is SASEGT. Trimming pared 0 bases from V and 8 bases from J, leaving 14 bases between. The CDR3 here is CASSEALGLPHSPLHF. The CDR3 bases are TGTGCCAGCAGTGAAGCATTGGGACTCCCACATTCACCCCTCCACTTT.

V usage is TRBV5-5 and J usage is TRBJ1-2, with a possible D match to TRBD1 (5 bases). Trimming removed 3 bases from V and 4 bases from J, with 19 bases in between. This CDR3 has 16 residues. CDR1 and CDR2 (germline): SGHKS, YYEKEE (reference sequence). CDR3 sequence reads: CASSSGSRTTAYGYTF. The CDR3, as DNA: TGTGCCAGCAGCTCCGGTAGTCGGACAACTGCCTATGGCTACACCTTC.

The V call is TRBV7-9, the J call TRBJ2-7; a possible D gene is TRBD1 (6 bases). V dropped 2 bases and J dropped 5 bases, with 10 bases sitting between them. The germline V gene encodes CDR1 SEHNR and CDR2 FQNEAQ (reference sequence). The CDR3 contains 13 residues. The DNA of the CDR3 is TGTGCCAGCAGCTTATCAGGGGACCACGAGCAGTACTTC. The encoded protein is CASSLSGDHEQYF.

The chain links TRBV5-1 to TRBJ1-6; possibly TRBD1 for D (5 bases). Germline-derived CDR1 and CDR2 are SGHRS and YFSETQ. V lost 5 bases to trimming and J lost 7 bases, with 13 bases between them. This CDR3 region has 14 residues. The CDR3 DNA sequence: TGCGCCAGCAGACCCGGGACTGCAAATTCACCCCTCCACTTT. The encoded protein is CASRPGTANSPLHF.

V usage is TRBV27 and J usage is TRBJ2-1; 7 positions match TRBD1. The CDR3 contains 14 residues. CDR1 and CDR2 (germline): MNHEY, SMNVEV (reference sequence). The J segment lost 7 bases and the V segment lost 6 bases, leaving 9 bases of the junction unmatched. CDR3 region: CASRPGQTRNEQFF. The CDR3 bases are TGTGCCAGCAGGCCGGGACAGACGCGAAATGAGCAGTTCTTC.

The chain carries TRBV9 and TRBJ2-2, with D tentatively TRBD2 (6 bases). Per germline, CDR1 SGDLS and CDR2 YYNGEE. Trimming shortened V by 1 base and J by 3 bases, and 10 bases separated the two germline ends. CDR3 length equals 15 residues. For the CDR3, the DNA is TGTGCCAGCAGCGTAAACGGGGGATACACCGGGGAGCTGTTTTTT. It yields the protein CASSVNGGYTGELFF.

CDR3 nucleotide sequence: TGTGCCAGCACACCGTCCGTTAGGGCAGGGTACGAGCAGTACTTC. This gives the protein CASTPSVRAGYEQYF. V and J are TRBV7-8 and TRBJ2-7, with D possibly TRBD1 on 5 matching bases. Germline values: CDR1 SGHVS, CDR2 FQNEAQ. The CDR3 covers 15 residues. V shed 7 bases and J shed 4 bases, with 20 bases lying between them.

CDR3 amino acids: CASITGHAGTGELFF. The DNA for the CDR3 is TGTGCCAGTATCACGGGCCACGCGGGCACCGGGGAGCTGTTTTTT. The genes are TRBV19 and TRBJ2-2, with D maybe TRBD2 (5 bases). V gave up 7 bases and J gave up 4 bases, with 16 bases separating them. Germline assignment: CDR1 LNHDA and CDR2 SQIVND (reference sequence). This CDR3 contains 15 residues.

The chain couples TRBV4-1 to TRBJ2-1, with D uncertain. With 0 bases removed from V and 0 bases from J, the gap between germline ends came to 9 bases. The germline gives CDR1 MGHRA, CDR2 YSYEKL. The CDR3 spans 16 residues. The CDR3 protein is CASSQDPLVSYNEQFF. The CDR3 nucleotides are TGCGCCAGCAGCCAAGATCCGCTAGTCTCCTACAATGAGCAGTTCTTC.

About this clone itself: It is unclear where the CDR3 begins or ends on the DNA, so no DNA is shown, and the CDR3 is as TCRdb lists it. The rearrangement joins TRBV21-1 to TRBJ1-2; the table calls TRBD1, which could not be checked here. TRBV21-1 is designated a pseudogene. Both ends counted, the CDR3 spans 14 residues. The CDR3 protein is CASSVGQGNYGYTF.

The rearrangement links TRBV5-5 to TRBJ1-1; TRBD1 matches at 7 bases. V lost 0 bases and J lost 5; bases outside the gene matches: 10. The CDR3 totals 16 residues. CDR1 SGHKS and CDR2 YYEKEE come from the germline V gene (reference sequence). In nucleotides, the CDR3 is TGTGCCAGCAGCTTGGGACAGGGTGGTCTCAGAACTGAAGCTTTCTTT. It specifies CASSLGQGGLRTEAFF.

The CDR3 DNA reads TGTGCCTGGAGGAGGGGACAGGGGGTCGAGCAGCCCCAGCATTTT. Protein product: CAWRRGQGVEQPQHF. The chain uses TRBV30 and TRBJ1-5; 11 nucleotides match TRBD1. V trimming: 3 bases; J trimming: 7 bases; junction bases outside the gene matches: 8. Per germline, CDR1 GTSNPN and CDR2 SVGIG (reference sequence). The CDR3 sequence is 15 residues long.

The CDR3 loop is CAIRGDRAYEQYF. Here the CDR3 DNA reads TGTGCCATCAGGGGGGACAGGGCTTACGAGCAGTACTTC. This chain links TRBV10-3 with TRBJ2-7, with TRBD1 matching 9 bases. Germline V lookup: CDR1 ENHRY, CDR2 SYGVKD. The CDR3 is made up of 13 amino acids. Trimming removed 6 bases from V and 4 bases from J; junction bases left unmatched: 4.

A note on this clone: The sample carries other DNA sequences with the same CDR3. This chain connects TRBV2 to TRBJ2-3; tentatively, D is TRBD2 (5 bases). With 4 bases removed from V and 3 bases from J, the gap between germline ends came to 11 bases. Looked up from germline, CDR1 is SNHLY and CDR2 is FYNNEI. The length of the CDR3 is 14 residues. The CDR3 coding sequence is TGTGCCAGCAGTGTCCTAGCAGGTACAGATACGCAGTATTTT. Its protein product is CASSVLAGTDTQYF.

The chain combines TRBV2 with TRBJ1-3; 9 bases map to TRBD1. The CDR3 length is 15 residues. Germline V gene data show CDR1 as SNHLY and CDR2 as FYNNEI. The V gene end was trimmed by 5 bases and the J gene end by 2 bases; junction bases not matched to a gene: 4. In DNA, the CDR3 is TGTGCCAGCAGTATACAGGGGGCTGCTGGAAACACCATATATTTT. Encoded protein: CASSIQGAAGNTIYF.

The genes are TRBV7-6 and TRBJ2-7, with D maybe TRBD2 (6 bases). Trimming left V 1 base short and J 0 bases short, with 10 bases between. The germline V gene encodes CDR1 SGHVS and CDR2 FNYEAQ. The CDR3 extends over 15 amino acids. Here the CDR3 reads CASSLEDGSSYEQYF. CDR3 in DNA: TGTGCCAGCAGCTTAGAGGACGGGAGCTCCTACGAGCAGTACTTC.

The V and J genes are TRBV30 and TRBJ2-5, with TRBD1 matching over 7 bases. V dropped 3 bases and J dropped 5; count of bases not matched to a gene: 12. The V gene's germline CDR1 is GTSNPN and CDR2 SVGIG (reference sequence). The CDR3 is 15 residues long. CDR3 amino acids: CAWSEGTAARETQYF. CDR3 DNA sequence: TGTGCCTGGAGCGAAGGGACAGCGGCACGGGAGACCCAGTACTTC.

The rearrangement uses TRBV7-6 and TRBJ1-6; 9 nucleotides align to TRBD1. The J segment lost 9 bases and the V segment lost 0 bases, leaving 6 bases of the junction unmatched. Germline V gene sequence: CDR1 SGHVS, CDR2 FNYEAQ. The CDR3 extends over 16 amino acids. The CDR3 bases are TGTGCCAGCAGCTTAGCCTCCGGGACAGGGCTTTCACCCCTCCACTTT. Translating it yields CASSLASGTGLSPLHF.

This rearrangement joins TRBV14 to TRBJ1-6, with no clear D. Germline loops: CDR1 SGHDN, CDR2 FVKESK. This CDR3 contains 15 residues. The germline V and J ends were trimmed by 4 bases and 7 bases, with 14 bases remaining between them. In DNA form, the CDR3 reads TGTGCCAGCAGCCCAACTAGGGTGGTCAATTCACCCCTCCACTTT. This sequence encodes CASSPTRVVNSPLHF.

The chain recombines TRBV5-6 with TRBJ2-7, with D tentatively TRBD2 (6 bases). This CDR3 is built from 16 residues. Germline V gene sequence: CDR1 SGHDT, CDR2 YYEEEE. Trimming left V 0 bases short and J 4 bases short, with 17 bases between. The CDR3 is CASSLVGGPTPYEQYF. In DNA, the CDR3 is TGTGCCAGCAGCTTGGTGGGGGGTCCGACCCCTTACGAGCAGTACTTC.

CDR3 sequence (DNA): TGTGCCAGCAGTGGGCCGGGACAGTCTGAGCAGTTCTTC. Translated: CASSGPGQSEQFF. This rearrangement joins TRBV6-4 to TRBJ2-1, with 7 positions matching TRBD1. This CDR3 has 13 residues. CDR1 is MRHNA and CDR2 is SNTAGT in the germline V gene. J gave up 9 bases and V 4 bases, and 6 bases lay outside the gene matches.

V and J are TRBV15 and TRBJ1-2, with no clear D. Germline CDR1 is LNHNV and CDR2 is YYDKDF (reference sequence). The germline V and J ends were trimmed by 0 bases and 4 bases, with 6 bases remaining between them. The CDR3 is 13 residues long. CDR3 in DNA: TGTGCCACCAGCAGAGATAACAGCTATGGCTACACCTTC. Translating it yields CATSRDNSYGYTF.

V is TRBV5-1 and J is TRBJ2-2; tentatively, D is TRBD1 (6 bases). CDR1 SGHRS and CDR2 YFSETQ come from the germline V gene. The CDR3 is made up of 16 amino acids. The germline V and J ends were trimmed by 0 bases and 5 bases, with 14 bases remaining between them. CDR3 sequence: CASSLGASGVTGELFF. The CDR3 DNA is TGCGCCAGCAGCTTGGGGGCCTCAGGGGTTACCGGGGAGCTGTTTTTT.

CDR3 DNA: TGTGCCAGCTCTCTAACAGATAATGAGCAGTTCTTC. Protein product: CASSLTDNEQFF. The chain recombines TRBV18 with TRBJ2-1; D is ambiguous. This CDR3 region has 12 residues. V was trimmed by 6 bases and J by 7 bases, leaving 10 bases between them. Germline CDR1 is KGHSH and CDR2 is LQKENI.